The subject of this entry is one T cell receptor beta chain. TCRdb's table, derived via immunoSEQ multiplex PCR, lists solely in-frame clones and lacks some. Of about 280,000 clones listed, 80% to 90% were seen once; the top ten hold approximately 4.6%. This sample stems from a study of blood T cell repertoires in COVID-19. Trimming took off 0 bases at V and 4 bases at J, with 13 bases between the two ends. The CDR3 spans 16 residues. CDR1 and CDR2 (germline): LNHDA, SQIVND (reference sequence). The sequence derives from a man in his forties with acute or convalescent COVID-19. This chain uses TRBV19 with TRBJ1-5; D is ambiguous. The sample taken for sequencing was peripheral blood. CDR3 coding DNA: TGTGCCAGTAGTATAGATCCCGGGATCGGGAATCAGCCCCAGCATTTT. This encodes CASSIDPGIGNQPQHF. Together with reference TRBV19 and TRBJ1-5, the CDR3 gives the full variable domain: DGGITQSPKYLFRKEGQNVTLSCEQNLNHDAMYWYRQDPGQGLRLIYYSQIVNDFQKGDIAEGYSVSREKKESFPLTVTSAQKNPTAFYLCASSIDPGIGNQPQHFGDGTRLSIL.